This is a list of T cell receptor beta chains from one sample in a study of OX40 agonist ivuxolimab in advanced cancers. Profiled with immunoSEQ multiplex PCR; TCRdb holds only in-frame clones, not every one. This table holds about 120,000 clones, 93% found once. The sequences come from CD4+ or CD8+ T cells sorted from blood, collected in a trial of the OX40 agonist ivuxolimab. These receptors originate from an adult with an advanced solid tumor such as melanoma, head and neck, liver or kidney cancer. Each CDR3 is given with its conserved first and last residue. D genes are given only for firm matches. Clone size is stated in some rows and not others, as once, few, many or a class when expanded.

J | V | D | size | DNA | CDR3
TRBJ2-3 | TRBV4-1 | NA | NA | TGCGCCAGCAGCCAAGAACTGGAGTCAGATACGCAGTATTTT | CASSQELESDTQYF
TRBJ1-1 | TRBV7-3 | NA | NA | TGTGCCAGCAGCCTCCAGATGAACACTGAAGCTTTCTTT | CASSLQMNTEAFF
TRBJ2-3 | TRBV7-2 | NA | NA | TGTGCCAGCAGCTTTAAGCTCTCGCGGGGCACAGATACGCAGTATTTT | CASSFKLSRGTDTQYF
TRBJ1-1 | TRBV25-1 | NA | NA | TGTGCCAGCAGTGCGAGGACTGGCGACACTGAAGCTTTCTTT | CASSARTGDTEAFF
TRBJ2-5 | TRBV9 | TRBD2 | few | TGTGCCAGCAGCCCCGTAGCGGGAGTAGGAGAGACCCAGTACTTC | CASSPVAGVGETQYF
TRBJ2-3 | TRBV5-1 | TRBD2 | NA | TGCGCCAGCAGCGGTGGGGCGGGGGGCACAGATACGCAGTATTTT | CASSGGAGGTDTQYF
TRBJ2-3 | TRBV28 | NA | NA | TGTGCCAGCGGATATCCCGAAGGGGATGGCACAGATACGCAGTATTTT | CASGYPEGDGTDTQYF
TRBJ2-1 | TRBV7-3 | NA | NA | TGTGCCAGCAGCTTAGGTATGGGTAATGAGCAGTTCTTC | CASSLGMGNEQFF
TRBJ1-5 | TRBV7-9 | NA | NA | TGTGCCAGCAGCTCTGATAGCAATCAGCCCCAGCATTTT | CASSSDSNQPQHF
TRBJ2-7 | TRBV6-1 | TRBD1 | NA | TGCGCCAGCAGTGACAGGGGAGATTACGAGCAGTACTTC | CASSDRGDYEQYF
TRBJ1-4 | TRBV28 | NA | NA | TGTGCCAGCAGTCCATCAGGGACCGGGGCTAATGAAAAACTGTTTTTT | CASSPSGTGANEKLFF
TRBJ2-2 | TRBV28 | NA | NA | TGTGCCAGCAGTTTACCAGGGGCCGGGGAGCTGTTTTTT | CASSLPGAGELFF
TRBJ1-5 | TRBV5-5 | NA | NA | TGTGCCAGCAGCCCCGGGAATCAGCCCCAGCATTTT | CASSPGNQPQHF
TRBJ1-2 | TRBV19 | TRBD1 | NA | TGTGCCAGTAGTATACAGGGGGCGTATGGCTACACCTTC | CASSIQGAYGYTF
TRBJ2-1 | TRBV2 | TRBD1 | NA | TGTGCCAGCTCCCGGCAGGGGGAACTCTCCTACAATGAGCAGTTCTTC | CASSRQGELSYNEQFF
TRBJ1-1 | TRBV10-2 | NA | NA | TGCGCCAGCAGTGATATGAACACTGAAGCTTTCTTT | CASSDMNTEAFF
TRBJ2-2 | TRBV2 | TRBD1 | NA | TGTGCCAGCAGCGGACAGGGAAACACCGGGGAGCTGTTTTTT | CASSGQGNTGELFF
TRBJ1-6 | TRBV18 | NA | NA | TGTGCCAGCTCACGGTTACAGGGTGGGAACTCCTATAATTCACCCCTCCACTTT | CASSRLQGGNSYNSPLHF
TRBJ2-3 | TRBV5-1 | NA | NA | TGCGCCAGCAGCTTGGGAGCCACTAGCACAGATACGCAGTATTTT | CASSLGATSTDTQYF
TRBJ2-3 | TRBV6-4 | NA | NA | TGTGCCAGCAGGGAAGAGGGCGGGACGCAGTATTTT | CASREEGGTQYF
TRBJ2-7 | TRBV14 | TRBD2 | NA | TGTGCCAGCAGCCCCCGAAGTGCGGGGGACGTCGACTACGAGCAGTACTTC | CASSPRSAGDVDYEQYF
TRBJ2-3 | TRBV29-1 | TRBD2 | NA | TGCAGCGTTGAGAGCGGGGGGGCCCCAGATACGCAGTATTTT | CSVESGGAPDTQYF
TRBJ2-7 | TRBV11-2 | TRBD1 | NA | TGTGCCAGCAGCTCCGGCCGGGACAGGGGTGGAAAGCAGTACTTC | CASSSGRDRGGKQYF
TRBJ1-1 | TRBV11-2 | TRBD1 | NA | TGTGCCAGCAGCTTATTAAAGGGGGCGCGAAGGATGAACACTGAAGCTTTCTTT | CASSLLKGARRMNTEAFF
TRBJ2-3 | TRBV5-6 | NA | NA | TGTGCCAGCAGCTTTGGGACAAGGGAGCAGCAGTATTTT | CASSFGTREQQYF
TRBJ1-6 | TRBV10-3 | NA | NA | TGTGCCATCAGTGAGTCTGGCGGGGGGGTGTCTATTAGCTCCCTCCACTTT | CAISESGGGVSISSLHF
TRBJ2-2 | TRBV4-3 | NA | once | TGCGCCAGCAGCCAAGATCTAAACGGGGCAGGGGGGCCCCACACCGGGGAGCTGTTTTTT | CASSQDLNGAGGPHTGELFF
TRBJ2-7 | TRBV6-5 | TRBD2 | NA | TGTGCCAGCAGTCGGGGGGAAGGCGAGCAGTACTTC | CASSRGEGEQYF
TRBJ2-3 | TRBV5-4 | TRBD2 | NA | TGTGCCAGCAGCCTAGCGGGAGTAACAGATACGCAGTATTTT | CASSLAGVTDTQYF
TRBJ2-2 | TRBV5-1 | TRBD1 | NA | TGCGCCAGCAGCTCGCCCCTGGGACAGGGGAGCATAAACACCGGGGAGCTGTTTTTT | CASSSPLGQGSINTGELFF
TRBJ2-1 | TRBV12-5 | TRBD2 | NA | TGTGCTAGTGGTTTCGGGGCGGGGGGTGAGCAGTTCTTC | CASGFGAGGEQFF
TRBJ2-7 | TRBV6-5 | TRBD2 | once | TGTGCCAGCAGTTACTCCGGACTAGCATACGAGCAGTACTTC | CASSYSGLAYEQYF
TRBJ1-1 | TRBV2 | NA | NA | TGTGCCAGCAGTGACGGCAGGCACACTGAAGCTTTCTTT | CASSDGRHTEAFF
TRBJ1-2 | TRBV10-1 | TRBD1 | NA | TGCGCCAGAAGTTCCAGGGGGGGGTATGGCTACACCTTC | CARSSRGGYGYTF
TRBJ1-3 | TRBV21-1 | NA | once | TGTGCCAGCATCCTACGGGAGGGTGGAAACACCATATATTTT | CASILREGGNTIYF
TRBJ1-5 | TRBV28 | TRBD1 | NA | TGTGCCAGCAGTTCTACTCGGACAGGGGCCAATCAGCCCCAGCATTTT | CASSSTRTGANQPQHF
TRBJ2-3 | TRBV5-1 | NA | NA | TGCGCCAGCAGCTTGCAGGGGGGGCCAGGTCCAGATACGCAGTATTTT | CASSLQGGPGPDTQYF
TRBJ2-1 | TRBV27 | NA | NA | TGTGCCAGCAGTACAGGGACCGCCTACAATGAGCAGTTCTTC | CASSTGTAYNEQFF
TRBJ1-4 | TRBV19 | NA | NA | TGTGCCAGTAGTCAGAAAACAGCTCCGTGGGTGTTAAAACTGTTTTTT | CASSQKTAPWVLKLFF
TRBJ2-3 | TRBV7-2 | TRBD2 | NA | TGTGCCAGCAGCCTGGGACTAGCCTACACAGATACGCAGTATTTT | CASSLGLAYTDTQYF
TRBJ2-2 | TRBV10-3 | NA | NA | TGTGCCATCAGTCCTTCGGCATCAGGTTCCCCATACCTTAACACCGGGGAGCTGTTTTTT | CAISPSASGSPYLNTGELFF